This T cell receptor (beta chain) was obtained from a study of blood T cell repertoires in COVID-19. Overall study: Acute and convalescent COVID-19 specimens originated in the United States, Italy and Spain. PBMCs, B-cell-depleted T cells, or T cells were the source of the cDNA or gDNA that made up the material.

With 5 bases clipped from V and 3 bases from J, the junction kept 9 bases outside the gene matches. Germline CDR1 reads SEHNR; CDR2 reads FQNEAQ (reference sequence). This CDR3 has 16 residues. In the authors' workflow: Quantification of nucleated cells was approximated via reference gene primer amplification. The table came from immunoSEQ multiplex PCR; TCRdb's copy has only in-frame clones and leaves some out. That table gives V, J and clone size, and the DNA gave D and trimming. The table has about 68,000 clones, approximately 83% seen once. Sequencing was carried out using peripheral blood. The source is a woman aged 60-75 years with acute or convalescent COVID-19. The chain has TRBV7-9 and TRBJ2-3, with 9 bases matching TRBD2. CDR3 sequence: CASSPPAGGRTDTQYF. The CDR3 DNA is TGTGCCAGCAGCCCCCCCGCGGGAGGGAGAACAGATACGCAGTATTTT. The full variable domain, its missing parts supplied by reference TRBV7-9 and TRBJ2-3, is DTGVSQNPRHKITKRGQNVTFRCDPISEHNRLYWYRQTLGQGPEFLTYFQNEAQLEKSRLLSDRFSAERPKGSFSTLEIQRTEQGDSAMYLCASSPPAGGRTDTQYFGPGTRLTVL.